The following is a TCR beta chain sequence with its context. Its antigen is as yet unknown. V was trimmed by 2 bases and J by 5 bases, leaving 19 bases between them. Germline CDR1 reads MNHEY; CDR2 reads SVGAGI. This CDR3 is built from 16 residues. This record belongs to a study of blood T cells in healthy people across ages. Whole-study findings and limits: Both naive CD4+ cell counts and diversity were greater in long-lived donors than in aged donors.

Sample-barcoded 5' priming and a J-beta primer mix drove a second PCR of roughly 6 to 12 cycles. TCRdb called the 5' RACE reads again in MiXCR, with one record for every CDR3 protein. The sample yields fewer than 1 million distinct CDR3 sequences, 40% to 50% seen once. Drawing of peripheral blood yielded about 9.7 milliliters from each donor. Researchers report isolating at least 6 million PBMCs per sample. The genes are TRBV6-5 and TRBJ2-7, with D perhaps matching TRBD2 (6 bases). The clonotype was recovered from a man aged 55 to 70 in good health. Sample: blood. In DNA, the CDR3 is TGTGCCAGCAGTTACCCGGGGGAGCTTGGTCGTAACGAGCAGTACTTC. Translation: CASSYPGELGRNEQYF.